The 11 T cell receptor beta chains below all came from one sample that was sequenced in a study of CD8 T cells in Susac syndrome (dated by TCRdb to between 2018 and 2021). Receptor libraries were prepared by the immunoSEQ multiplex PCR assay. RNA was extracted using the RNeasy kit, and about 0.45 to 1 ug of the RNA was reverse transcribed with random hexamers. In TCRdb, the public reads were trimmed at Q25 with fastp and aligned with MiXCR, with productive beta chains retained. CDR3 protein duplicates are merged, each entry listing the most common genes and DNA. Recorded for this sample are hundreds of thousands of distinct CDR3 sequences; about 85% of them occurred a single time. The top ten clones comprise 0.095% to 0.14% of the sample. The specimen sequenced was CD8+ T cells from PBMCs. These receptors originate from a human donor with multiple sclerosis.

V gene TRBV27 combines with J gene TRBJ2-1; no definite D call. Germline CDR1 is MNHEY and CDR2 is SMNVEV (reference sequence). The CDR3 has 13 amino acids. The V and J ends lost 6 bases and 0 bases respectively, with 6 bases between them. CDR3 sequence (DNA): TGTGCCAGCAGCATGGTCTCCTACAATGAGCAGTTCTTC. Residues: CASSMVSYNEQFF.

The chain joins TRBV28 to TRBJ2-3; D is uncertain. CDR1 and CDR2 from the germline V gene are MDHEN and SYDVKM. V lost 6 bases and J lost 0, with 10 bases in between. The CDR3 extends over 14 amino acids. CDR3 sequence reads: CASSYVTSTDTQYF. The CDR3 DNA reads TGTGCCAGCAGCTACGTTACTAGCACAGATACGCAGTATTTT.

The rearrangement links TRBV27 to TRBJ1-4; 10 bases map to TRBD1. The CDR3 is made up of 16 amino acids. V was clipped by 2 bases and J by 7 bases; unmatched bases: 7. Germline V lookup: CDR1 MNHEY, CDR2 SMNVEV (reference sequence). CDR3 in DNA: TGTGCCAGCAGTTTAACACCCCGGGACAGGGGTGAAAAACTGTTTTTT. Translated, it gives CASSLTPRDRGEKLFF.

The rearrangement joins TRBV6-1 to TRBJ1-6; D gene unclear. V lost 5 bases, J lost 0 bases, and 14 bases lay in between. CDR1 and CDR2 from the germline V gene are MNHNS and SASEGT. The CDR3 runs 17 residues. The CDR3 protein is CASSPLPPSSYNSPLHF. For the CDR3, the DNA is TGTGCCAGCAGTCCTTTGCCTCCGAGCTCCTATAATTCACCCCTCCACTTT.

This chain connects TRBV6-6 to TRBJ2-5; D may be TRBD1 or TRBD2 (6 bases each). Deletions cut 5 bases from V and 0 bases from J, with 16 bases between. The CDR3 covers 16 residues. Per the germline V gene, CDR1 is MNHNY and CDR2 is SVGAGI (reference sequence). CDR3 nucleotides: TGTGCCAGCAGTGGAGGGGGGTGGGGGTACCAAGAGACCCAGTACTTC. The encoded protein is CASSGGGWGYQETQYF.

The J gene is TRBJ2-5, the V gene TRBV5-1; D gene unclear. The CDR3 runs 15 residues. Trimming shortened V by 1 base and J by 0 bases, and 10 bases separated the two germline ends. Germline CDR1 SGHRS, CDR2 YFSETQ. The CDR3 loop is CASSLSDTYQETQYF. CDR3 nucleotide sequence: TGCGCCAGCAGCTTGTCCGACACCTACCAAGAGACCCAGTACTTC. Complete variable domain (other parts from reference TRBV5-1 and TRBJ2-5): KAGVTQTPRYLIKTRGQQVTLSCSPISGHRSVSWYQQTPGQGLQFLFEYFSETQRNKGNFPGRFSGRQFSNSRSEMNVSTLELGDSALYLCASSLSDTYQETQYFGPGTRLLVL.

With regard to this clonotype: The junction differs from germline at one of its ends, possibly a read error. The chain combines TRBV6-5 with TRBJ2-7; D might be TRBD2 (5 bases). Germline V gene sequence: CDR1 MNHEY, CDR2 SVGAGI. CDR3 size: 15 residues. The CDR3 DNA reads as TGTGCCATCAGTTACGGGCGGGCAGCCACCTACGAGCAGTACTTC. Protein: CAISYGRAATYEQYF.

The chain combines TRBV7-6 with TRBJ2-3, with D perhaps matching TRBD1 or TRBD2 (6 bases each). The V gene lost 4 bases and the J gene lost 3 bases, with 17 bases spanning the gap. CDR1 and CDR2 (germline): SGHVS, FNYEAQ. This CDR3 is 16 amino acids long. CDR3 coding DNA: TGTGCCAGCAGCTGGGTGAGCGGAGGGGGGACAGATACGCAGTATTTT. This gives the protein CASSWVSGGGTDTQYF.

The J gene is TRBJ2-1, the V gene TRBV12-3 or TRBV12-4, with 8 bases aligning to TRBD2. V gave up 5 bases and J gave up 4 bases; unmatched junction bases: 10. The CDR3 consists of 16 residues. In DNA, the CDR3 is TGTGCCAGCAGTAGCAGCGGGAGTCGACGTTACAATGAGCAGTTCTTC. It is translated as CASSSSGSRRYNEQFF.

V is TRBV28 and J is TRBJ1-1; 8 bases are a match to TRBD1. The trim removed 7 bases at V and 0 bases at J, leaving 10 bases unmatched. The germline gives CDR1 MDHEN, CDR2 SYDVKM. This CDR3 region has 16 residues. The CDR3 DNA sequence: TGTGCCAGCAATACACGGACAGGGAAATTGAACACTGAAGCTTTCTTT. It translates to CASNTRTGKLNTEAFF.

The chain links TRBV6-1 to TRBJ2-7; D not certain. This CDR3 is 14 amino acids long. The V end was cut by 5 bases, the J end by 6 bases, with 17 bases between. Germline values: CDR1 MNHNS, CDR2 SASEGT. CDR3: CASSPHLGSSEQYF. CDR3 in DNA: TGTGCCAGCAGTCCCCACCTTGGATCTAGCGAGCAGTACTTC.